This T cell receptor (beta chain) was profiled in a study of follicular helper T cells after annual influenza vaccination. Study-level information: Some donors were sampled over the 2013-2014, 2014-2015 and 2015-2016 vaccinations. Whole-study results and caveats: Most later recoveries of Day 7 ICOS+CD38+ clones were ICOS-CD38- cTfh.

Time point meaning: 2014-2015 season, 7 days after vaccination. The CDR3 has 15 residues. V dropped 2 bases and J dropped 0; count of bases not matched to a gene: 3. Per germline, CDR1 SGHRS and CDR2 YFSETQ. Comment on this clone: Its antigen remains unidentified.

The repertoire was sequenced with immunoSEQ multiplex PCR; TCRdb's copy has only in-frame clones and lacks some. Of about 9,400 clones listed, 83% are singletons. This clonotype was sampled from an adult who received the influenza vaccine. The sample in question was CXCR5- memory CD4+ T cells sorted from blood, obtained 7 days after influenza vaccination. The gene calls are TRBV5-1 and TRBJ1-1; 8 positions match TRBD1. The CDR3 here is CASSLGTGVNTEAFF. The CDR3 DNA follows: TGCGCCAGCAGCTTAGGGACAGGAGTGAACACTGAAGCTTTCTTT.